These T cell receptor beta chains were read from a single sample in a study of cytomegalovirus exposure and HLA in healthy donors. The assay was immunoSEQ multiplex PCR, and TCRdb's table has in-frame clones only and misses some. The repertoire holds roughly 200,000 clones, less than 80% seen once, with about 0.72% in the top ten. Specimen: PBMCs. The receptors come from a woman aged 40 to 55 in good health and CMV-seronegative. Each CDR3 is given with its conserved first and last residue. A D gene is named only where the DNA matches it firmly. Clone size is given for some rows only: seen once, a few or many times, or a class if the clone is expanded.

TRBJ2-1	TRBD1	TRBV6-4	NA	CASSDSRTGYYNEQFF	TGTGCCAGCAGTGACTCCCGGACAGGTTACTACAATGAGCAGTTCTTC
TRBJ2-3	NA	TRBV5-4	NA	CASSYLLLRLASTDTQYF	TGTGCCAGCAGCTACCTATTGCTGCGACTGGCGAGCACAGATACGCAGTATTTT
TRBJ1-1	NA	TRBV19	NA	CASKGRGREATEAFF	TGTGCCAGTAAGGGCCGGGGGCGGGAGGCAACTGAAGCTTTCTTT
TRBJ1-1	NA	TRBV7-2	NA	CASSLVVGQEAFF	TGTGCCAGCAGCTTAGTTGTTGGGCAGGAAGCTTTCTTT
TRBJ2-7	TRBD2	TRBV30	NA	CAWTPLPSGGRNEQYF	TGTGCCTGGACTCCGCTGCCTAGCGGGGGTAGGAACGAGCAGTACTTC
TRBJ2-7	NA	TRBV27	NA	CASSTVFSATYEQYF	TGTGCCAGCAGTACAGTATTTTCTGCTACCTACGAGCAGTACTTC
TRBJ1-2	TRBD1	TRBV28	NA	CASSLTGVNVSGYTF	TGTGCCAGCAGTCTGACAGGGGTTAATGTCAGTGGCTACACCTTC
TRBJ1-1	NA	TRBV27	NA	CASSLLQKNTEAFF	TGTGCCAGCAGTTTACTACAGAAGAACACTGAAGCTTTCTTT
TRBJ2-7	NA	TRBV9	NA	CASSPPQGAEQYF	TGTGCCAGCAGCCCCCCACAGGGCGCCGAGCAGTACTTC
TRBJ1-1	TRBD1	TRBV9	NA	CASSSGQGRVTEAFF	TGTGCCAGCAGCTCCGGACAGGGAAGGGTCACTGAAGCTTTCTTT
TRBJ2-1	NA	TRBV27	NA	CASRGGGNEQFF	TGTGCCAGCAGGGGAGGAGGCAATGAGCAGTTCTTC
TRBJ1-5	NA	TRBV7-2	NA	CASSSWGAGNQPQHF	TGTGCCAGCAGCTCTTGGGGCGCAGGCAATCAGCCCCAGCATTTT
TRBJ2-6	TRBD2	TRBV28	NA	CASSGTSGRTGANVLTF	TGTGCCAGCAGTGGGACTAGCGGGAGGACTGGGGCCAACGTCCTGACTTTC
TRBJ1-2	TRBD1	TRBV6-1	NA	CASSGTGGVGGYTF	TGTGCCAGCAGCGGAACAGGGGGAGTGGGTGGCTACACCTTC
TRBJ1-1	NA	TRBV5-6	few	CASSLIHEEAEAFF	TGTGCCAGCAGCTTGATACACGAGGAGGCTGAAGCTTTCTTT
TRBJ2-5	TRBD2	TRBV19	NA	CATSPGRTSGQETQYF	TGTGCCACTTCACCCGGAAGGACTAGCGGACAAGAGACCCAGTACTTC
TRBJ1-2	TRBD1	TRBV6-1	NA	CASSELGGTAGYTF	TGTGCCAGCAGTGAATTAGGTGGGACAGCCGGCTACACCTTC
TRBJ2-5	NA	TRBV15	NA	CATSVRGTLEETQYF	TGTGCCACCAGCGTCCGGGGAACGTTGGAAGAGACCCAGTACTTC
TRBJ2-1	NA	TRBV7-9	NA	CASTSFSGNEQFF	TGTGCCAGCACCTCATTCTCGGGCAATGAGCAGTTCTTC
TRBJ1-1	TRBD1	TRBV27	NA	CASSLTGGGTEAFF	TGTGCCAGCAGTTTGACAGGGGGAGGGACTGAAGCTTTCTTT
TRBJ2-1	TRBD1	TRBV11-3	NA	CASSLGPGGGNEQFF	TGTGCCAGCAGCTTAGGTCCAGGGGGCGGGAATGAGCAGTTCTTC
TRBJ1-6	NA	TRBV5-5	few	CASSLPGYNSPLHF	TGTGCCAGCAGCTTACCGGGGTACAATTCACCCCTCCACTTT
TRBJ2-7	NA	TRBV16	NA	CASSHPTRPPGEQYF	TGTGCCAGCAGCCACCCTACCCGCCCACCGGGCGAGCAGTACTTC
TRBJ2-7	TRBD1	TRBV5-1	few	CASSLGQGFPYEQYF	TGCGCCAGCAGCTTAGGACAGGGATTCCCCTACGAGCAGTACTTC